One TCR beta chain is described in this entry. This sample was taken from a study of T cell repertoires in cytomegalovirus infection. Germline CDR1 and CDR2: MDHEN and SYDVKM. The germline V and J ends were trimmed by 3 bases and 6 bases, with 11 bases remaining between them. This CDR3 region has 13 residues. TCRdb independently ran MiXCR on the reads; one entry per CDR3 protein. In the table there are over 150,000 distinct CDR3 sequences, about a sixth of which are singletons. This sequence originates from a human donor in good health (CMV status not recorded). Some clones in this sample may be carry-over from other donors' samples. The sequencing input was CD8+ T cells from PBMCs. The V gene is TRBV28, the J gene TRBJ1-1; a weak D match, TRBD1 (5 bases). CDR3 residues: CASSFRVVAEAFF. DNA for the CDR3: TGTGCCAGCAGTTTCAGGGTGGTGGCTGAAGCTTTCTTT.